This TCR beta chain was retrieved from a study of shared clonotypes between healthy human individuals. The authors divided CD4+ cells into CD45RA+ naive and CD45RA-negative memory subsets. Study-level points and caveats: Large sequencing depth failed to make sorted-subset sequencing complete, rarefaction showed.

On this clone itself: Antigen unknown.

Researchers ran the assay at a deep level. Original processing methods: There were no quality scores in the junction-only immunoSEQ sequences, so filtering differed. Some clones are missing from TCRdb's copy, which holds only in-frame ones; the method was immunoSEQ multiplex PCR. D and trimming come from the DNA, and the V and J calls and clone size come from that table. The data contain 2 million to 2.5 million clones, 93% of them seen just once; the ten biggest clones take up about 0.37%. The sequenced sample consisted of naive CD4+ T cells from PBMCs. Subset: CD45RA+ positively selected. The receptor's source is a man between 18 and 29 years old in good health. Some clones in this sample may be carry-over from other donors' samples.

DNA for the CDR3: TGTGCCAGCAGCTTAGGAGGCCGGCGGGAGGACACTGAAGCTTTCTTT. Encoded protein: CASSLGGRREDTEAFF. The chain couples TRBV7-9 to TRBJ1-1; no firm D call. The CDR3 has 16 amino acids. CDR1 and CDR2 from the germline V gene are SEHNR and FQNEAQ (reference sequence). With 1 base removed from V and 3 bases from J, the gap between germline ends came to 15 bases.